This entry lists 19 T cell receptor beta chains sequenced from one sample in a study of beta chain features in type 1 diabetes. General study results and limits: Type 1 diabetes patients had moderately but significantly shorter TCRB CDR3s in all four CD4+ subsets.

The authors reverse transcribed all of the isolated RNA, so sequencing captured expressed TCRB transcripts. TCRdb's table, derived via immunoSEQ multiplex PCR, lists solely in-frame clones and lacks some. The sample has 25,000 to 30,000 clones; less than 70% are singletons. Antigens of these TCRs are unknown. Sequencing used Tregs from blood. The receptors shown here come from a woman between 25 and 40 years old with type 1 diabetes.

Here the CDR3 DNA reads TGCGCCAGCACCCCTAGCGGGGTCTCGGATGAGCAGTTCTTC. This gives the protein CASTPSGVSDEQFF. This chain uses TRBV5-1 with TRBJ2-1, with 9 bases fitting TRBD2. Germline V CDR1 and CDR2: SGHRS, YFSETQ. V lost 6 bases to trimming and J lost 8 bases; unmatched junction nucleotides: 9. This CDR3 contains 14 residues.

V is TRBV7-3 and J is TRBJ2-1; TRBD2 matches at 7 bases. Germline CDR1 is SGHTA and CDR2 is FQGTGA. The CDR3 is 15 amino acids. After removal of 5 bases from V and 2 bases from J, the junction contained 6 bases not matched to a gene. CDR3 nucleotide sequence: TGTGCCAGCAGCCCCCAGCGGGGAGCCTACAATGAGCAGTTCTTC. The encoded protein is CASSPQRGAYNEQFF. The full variable domain, with the rest looked up from reference TRBV7-3 and TRBJ2-1, is GAGVSQTPSNKVTEKGKYVELRCDPISGHTALYWYRQSLGQGPEFLIYFQGTGAADDSGLPNDRFFAVRPEGSVSTLKIQRTERGDSAVYLCASSPQRGAYNEQFFGPGTRLTVL.

The chain is built from TRBV27 and TRBJ2-7; 10 bases agree with TRBD1. Germline assignment: CDR1 MNHEY and CDR2 SMNVEV (reference sequence). The CDR3 totals 14 residues. The ends lost 7 bases at V and 2 bases at J; junction bases unmatched: 5. The CDR3 protein is CASTRTGGAYEQYF. The CDR3 DNA follows: TGTGCCAGCACCCGGACAGGGGGGGCCTACGAGCAGTACTTC.

The rearrangement links TRBV2 to TRBJ1-2; possibly TRBD1 for D (5 bases). Germline CDR1 and CDR2: SNHLY and FYNNEI. The CDR3 loop spans 15 amino acids. The germline V and J ends were trimmed by 8 bases and 5 bases, with 21 bases remaining between them. CDR3 sequence reads: CASSQAYQGRYGYTF. CDR3 nucleotides: TGTGCCAGCTCCCAAGCGTATCAGGGAAGGTATGGCTACACCTTC. The full variable domain, with the rest looked up from reference TRBV2 and TRBJ1-2, is EPEVTQTPSHQVTQMGQEVILRCVPISNHLYFYWYRQILGQKVEFLVSFYNNEISEKSEIFDDQFSVERPDGSNFTLKIRSTKLEDSAMYFCASSQAYQGRYGYTFGSGTRLTVV.

CDR3 residues: CTSSHSTSGRAGYEQYF. The DNA for the CDR3 is TGCACCAGCAGCCACTCCACTAGCGGGAGGGCCGGGTACGAGCAGTACTTC. This chain joins TRBV1 and TRBJ2-7; TRBD2 is taken as the D call from the table, unchecked against the DNA. TRBV1 is recorded as a pseudogene. There are 17 residues in the CDR3.

V gene TRBV4-1 combines with J gene TRBJ2-6, with 7 bases identical to TRBD1. With 0 bases clipped from V and 1 base from J, the junction kept 12 bases outside the gene matches. The germline V gene has CDR1 MGHRA and CDR2 YSYEKL. The CDR3 length is 20 residues. Here the CDR3 reads CASSQDSVGTEGSGANVLTF. CDR3 DNA: TGCGCCAGCAGCCAAGATAGTGTCGGGACAGAAGGATCTGGGGCCAACGTCCTGACTTTC.

The chain employs TRBV29-1 and TRBJ2-5; D is perhaps TRBD2 (6 bases). Germline V CDR1 and CDR2: SQVTM, ANQGSEA. Deletions cut 3 bases from V and 0 bases from J, with 11 bases between. The CDR3 has 14 amino acids. In DNA, the CDR3 is TGCAGCGTTGATTACCGCGGGAACCAAGAGACCCAGTACTTC. Translation gives CSVDYRGNQETQYF.

V usage is TRBV29-1 and J usage is TRBJ2-7; 9 bases align to TRBD2. Germline assignment: CDR1 SQVTM and CDR2 ANQGSEA. The V and J ends lost 4 bases and 7 bases, in that order; junction bases with no gene match: 8. The CDR3 loop spans 13 amino acids. For the CDR3, the DNA is TGCAGCGTTGTCGGTAGCGGGAGCCGGGAGCAGTACTTC. It is translated as CSVVGSGSREQYF.

V and J are TRBV18 and TRBJ1-1; possible D gene TRBD1, 5 bases. This CDR3 spans 13 amino acids. The germline V gene encodes CDR1 KGHSH and CDR2 LQKENI. The V and J ends lost 0 bases and 6 bases respectively, with 8 bases between them. The CDR3 is CASSPPGQPEAFF. CDR3 coding DNA: TGTGCCAGCTCACCACCGGGGCAGCCTGAAGCTTTCTTT.

The V call is TRBV7-9, the J call TRBJ2-4, with 7 bases that match TRBD2. V lost 5 bases and J lost 13; bases outside the gene matches: 8. The CDR3 runs to 12 residues. Germline-derived CDR1 and CDR2 are SEHNR and FQNEAQ (reference sequence). CDR3 DNA sequence: TGTGCCAGCAGCGCGGGGGACTACCCCCAGTACTTC. As protein: CASSAGDYPQYF.

This chain joins TRBV5-1 and TRBJ1-5; D is possibly TRBD1 (5 bases). V lost 4 bases and J lost 2, with 13 bases in between. The germline V gene has CDR1 SGHRS and CDR2 YFSETQ. This CDR3 region has 15 residues. The CDR3 region has the DNA TGCGCCAGCAGCGTAGGGATAGGGGGCAATCAGCCCCAGCATTTT. It codes for CASSVGIGGNQPQHF.

J is TRBJ2-7 and V is TRBV7-9; no definite D call. The CDR3 contains 11 residues. Germline V CDR1 and CDR2: SEHNR, FQNEAQ (reference sequence). The ends were cut back, 9 bases at V and 9 bases at J, with 15 bases in the middle. The CDR3 reads CASLRFSTQYF. Written as DNA, the CDR3 is TGTGCCAGTTTGAGGTTTTCGACGCAGTACTTC.

The V call is TRBV19, the J call TRBJ2-3, with a weak D call TRBD2 (6 bases). V gave up 2 bases and J gave up 0 bases, with 15 bases separating them. Germline V gene sequence: CDR1 LNHDA, CDR2 SQIVND (reference sequence). The CDR3 extends over 17 amino acids. The CDR3 nucleotides are TGTGCCAGTAGTATAATCGGGACTGACTCAAGCACAGATACGCAGTATTTT. This encodes CASSIIGTDSSTDTQYF.

The chain has TRBV14 and TRBJ2-1; TRBD2 might be the D (5 bases). Germline CDR1 reads SGHDN; CDR2 reads FVKESK. This CDR3 spans 14 amino acids. V shed 1 base and J shed 5 bases, with 9 bases lying between them. This CDR3 reads CASSQGSLDNEQFF. The CDR3 region has the DNA TGTGCCAGCAGCCAAGGGTCACTAGACAATGAGCAGTTCTTC.

V is TRBV18 and J is TRBJ2-3; maybe TRBD2 (6 bases). The germline gives CDR1 KGHSH, CDR2 LQKENI. CDR3 size: 14 residues. V was trimmed by 9 bases and J by 2 bases, leaving 15 bases between them. CDR3 DNA sequence: TGTGCCAGTGGTCGAGCGGACTACACAGATACGCAGTATTTT. The encoded protein is CASGRADYTDTQYF.

V usage is TRBV7-3 and J usage is TRBJ2-7, with 9 nucleotides matching TRBD1. V lost 5 bases and J lost 7; bases outside the gene matches: 6. The CDR3 sequence is 13 residues long. Germline V gene sequence: CDR1 SGHTA, CDR2 FQGTGA. The CDR3 DNA follows: TGTGCCAGCAGCCTCGGGGACAGGGAGGAGCAGTACTTC. It is translated as CASSLGDREEQYF.

This chain links TRBV30 with TRBJ1-5; D is ambiguous. The CDR3 loop spans 13 amino acids. Trimming removed 1 base at V and 6 bases at J, with 10 bases between. Germline CDR1 reads GTSNPN; CDR2 reads SVGIG (reference sequence). The CDR3 region has the DNA TGTGCCTGGAGTGCCGCCGGGAGTCAGCCCCAGCATTTT. This translates into CAWSAAGSQPQHF. The full variable domain, rest sourced from reference TRBV30 and TRBJ1-5, is SQTIHQWPATLVQPVGSPLSLECTVEGTSNPNLYWYRQAAGRGLQLLFYSVGIGQISSEVPQNLSASRPQDRQFILSSKKLLLSDSGFYLCAWSAAGSQPQHFGDGTRLSIL.

The chain is built from TRBV5-4 and TRBJ1-6; 7 bases map to TRBD1. CDR1 and CDR2 from the germline V gene are SGHNT and YYREEE (reference sequence). There are 16 residues in the CDR3. After removal of 3 bases from V and 5 bases from J, the junction contained 8 bases not matched to a gene. CDR3: CASSSPGQPNNSPLHF. CDR3 nucleotide sequence: TGTGCCAGCAGCTCTCCGGGACAGCCTAATAATTCACCCCTCCACTTT.

This rearrangement joins TRBV6-1 to TRBJ2-3, with 8 nucleotides matching TRBD1. CDR3 length: 14 amino acids. Looked up from germline, CDR1 is MNHNS and CDR2 is SASEGT. The V and J ends lost 5 bases and 4 bases, in that order; junction bases with no gene match: 5. In DNA form, the CDR3 reads TGTGCCAGCAGTTTCGTCAGGGGGCCAGATACGCAGTATTTT. It yields the protein CASSFVRGPDTQYF.